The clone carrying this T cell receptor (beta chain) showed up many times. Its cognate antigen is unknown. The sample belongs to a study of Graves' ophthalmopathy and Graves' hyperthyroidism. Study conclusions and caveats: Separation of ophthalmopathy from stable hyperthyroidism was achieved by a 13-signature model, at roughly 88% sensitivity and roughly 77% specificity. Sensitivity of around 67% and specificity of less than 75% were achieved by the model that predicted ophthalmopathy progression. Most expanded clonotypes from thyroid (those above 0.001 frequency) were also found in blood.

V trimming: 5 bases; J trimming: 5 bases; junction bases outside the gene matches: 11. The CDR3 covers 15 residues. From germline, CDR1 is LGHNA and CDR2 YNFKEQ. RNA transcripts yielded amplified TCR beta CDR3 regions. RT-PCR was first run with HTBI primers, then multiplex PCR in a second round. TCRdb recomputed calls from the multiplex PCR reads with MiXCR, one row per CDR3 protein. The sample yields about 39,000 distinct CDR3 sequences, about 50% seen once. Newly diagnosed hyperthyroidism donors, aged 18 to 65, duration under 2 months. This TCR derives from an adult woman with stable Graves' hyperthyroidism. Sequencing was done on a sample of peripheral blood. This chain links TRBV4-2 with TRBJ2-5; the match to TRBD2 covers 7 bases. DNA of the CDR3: TGTGCCAGCAGCGCCGGGGGGAGGGGTCATGAGACCCAGTACTTC. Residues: CASSAGGRGHETQYF.